These 14 T cell receptor beta chains were sequenced from one sample in a study of beta chain features in type 1 diabetes. Every isolated RNA sample was fully reverse transcribed, so sequencing captured expressed TCRB transcripts. TCRdb keeps only in-frame clones here, not all; method: immunoSEQ multiplex PCR. Altogether 240,000 or so clones are present, 68% being singletons, with the ten largest covering 0.053%. Specimen: naive CD4+ T cells from blood. The receptor set was obtained from a man younger than 45 in good health.

The V gene is TRBV28, the J gene TRBJ2-5, with D perhaps TRBD2 (5 bases). Trimming removed 4 bases at V and 5 bases at J, with 17 bases between. The CDR3 totals 15 residues. Germline CDR1 is MDHEN and CDR2 is SYDVKM. CDR3 residues: CASSSPTDFLETQYF. The CDR3 DNA is TGTGCCAGCAGTTCTCCTACGGACTTTCTGGAGACCCAGTACTTC.

In this sample, this clone turned up a few times. The chain couples TRBV29-1 to TRBJ2-1, with TRBD1 identical over 7 bases. Germline assignment: CDR1 SQVTM and CDR2 ANQGSEA. The CDR3 runs to 13 residues. V lost 7 bases and J lost 3; bases outside the gene matches: 6. In DNA, the CDR3 is TGCAGCGCGCCGGGACAGCACTACAATGAGCAGTTCTTC. The encoded protein is CSAPGQHYNEQFF.

The genes are TRBV9 and TRBJ2-1; D gene unclear. Trimming shortened V by 0 bases and J by 5 bases, and 9 bases separated the two germline ends. The CDR3 is 14 residues long. Germline V lookup: CDR1 SGDLS, CDR2 YYNGEE. For the CDR3, the DNA is TGTGCCAGCAGCGTAGCTACGGTAAACAATGAGCAGTTCTTC. Its translation is CASSVATVNNEQFF.

The J gene is TRBJ2-4, the V gene TRBV6-6, with 8 bases lining up with TRBD2. The CDR3 totals 15 residues. Germline assignment: CDR1 MNHNY and CDR2 SVGAGI (reference sequence). Unmatched junction bases numbered 7, after V lost 6 bases and J lost 3 bases. The CDR3 nucleotides read TGTGCCAGCAGGAAGCGGGAGCTCGGCAAAAACATTCAGTACTTC. This sequence encodes CASRKRELGKNIQYF.

The V and J genes are TRBV14 and TRBJ2-3; a possible D gene is TRBD2 (6 bases). The V and J ends lost 2 bases and 7 bases respectively, with 16 bases between them. CDR3 size: 15 residues. Germline CDR1 reads SGHDN; CDR2 reads FVKESK. For the CDR3, the DNA is TGTGCCAGCAGCCAACAAGTGGGGACTGCGAATACGCAGTATTTT. This sequence encodes CASSQQVGTANTQYF.

A few counts support this clone. The chain uses TRBV10-3 and TRBJ2-1; 15 nucleotides line up with TRBD2. Trimming took 7 bases from V and 3 from J; bases not matched to a gene: 7. Germline V gene data show CDR1 as ENHRY and CDR2 as SYGVKD. The CDR3 is 17 residues long. CDR3 DNA: TGTGCCATCAACTCGGGACTAGCGGGAGGAGGCTACAATGAGCAGTTCTTC. Translated: CAINSGLAGGGYNEQFF.

The V and J genes are TRBV5-4 and TRBJ1-2; D gene ambiguous. Germline V gives CDR1 SGHNT, CDR2 YYREEE (reference sequence). The CDR3 is made up of 13 amino acids. V was cut by 2 bases and J by 6 bases, with 11 bases left in between. The DNA for the CDR3 is TGTGCCAGCAGCTTAAAAGGGCAGGATGGCTACACCTTC. Protein sequence: CASSLKGQDGYTF.

The chain links TRBV13 to TRBJ1-3, with unresolved D. The CDR3 spans 13 residues. The V gene lost 0 bases and the J gene lost 2 bases, with 2 bases spanning the gap. CDR1 PRHDT and CDR2 FYEKMQ come from the germline V gene (reference sequence). The CDR3 here is CASSLGPGNTIYF. In DNA form, the CDR3 reads TGTGCCAGCAGCTTAGGACCTGGAAACACCATATATTTT.

The chain carries TRBV10-1 and TRBJ2-1; no clear D gene. CDR1 is WNHNN, CDR2 SYGVQD, per germline (reference sequence). The CDR3 totals 17 residues. V lost 0 bases and J lost 0, with 12 bases in between. The DNA for the CDR3 is TGCGCCAGCAGTGAGTCGATAGGGAAGGGCTCCTACAATGAGCAGTTCTTC. This sequence encodes CASSESIGKGSYNEQFF.

This rearrangement joins TRBV29-1 to TRBJ1-1; D gene unclear. V lost 4 bases, J lost 6 bases, and 15 bases lay in between. Germline loops: CDR1 SQVTM, CDR2 ANQGSEA. The CDR3 is 13 amino acids. This CDR3 reads CSVGRSLAPEAFF. The CDR3 nucleotides read TGCAGCGTTGGGAGGTCGCTGGCCCCTGAAGCTTTCTTT.

This clone has only one observation. V and J are TRBV30 and TRBJ2-7; 14 nucleotides align to TRBD2. Per the germline V gene, CDR1 is GTSNPN and CDR2 is SVGIG (reference sequence). This CDR3 has 14 amino acids. V lost 7 bases, J lost 7 bases, and 9 bases stayed unmatched. This CDR3 is CASTSGGAFREQYF. The DNA for the CDR3 is TGTGCCTCGACTAGCGGGGGGGCTTTTCGTGAGCAGTACTTC.

The chain employs TRBV4-1 and TRBJ2-5; tentative D call: TRBD1 (6 bases). The CDR3 is 13 amino acids. CDR1 and CDR2 (germline): MGHRA, YSYEKL. Trimming removed 4 bases at V and 5 bases at J, with 11 bases between. The CDR3 region is CASSRGQRETQYF. In DNA form, the CDR3 reads TGCGCCAGCAGCCGCGGACAGCGGGAGACCCAGTACTTC.

J is TRBJ2-1 and V is TRBV30; D is unclear. Germline CDR1 is GTSNPN and CDR2 is SVGIG (reference sequence). This CDR3 has 13 residues. Between the trimmed V and J ends, which lost 5 bases and 5 bases, there was a span of 13 bases. CDR3 sequence reads: CAWEARSDNEQFF. The CDR3 DNA sequence: TGTGCCTGGGAGGCTAGGTCCGACAATGAGCAGTTCTTC.

V is TRBV7-2 and J is TRBJ2-1, with a weak D call TRBD1 (5 bases). This CDR3 spans 13 amino acids. Per the germline V gene, CDR1 is SGHTA and CDR2 is FQGNSA. The V end lost 5 bases, the J end lost 4 bases, and 9 bases lay between the germline ends. In DNA, the CDR3 is TGTGCCAGCAGCGACACAGGATACAATGAGCAGTTCTTC. This gives the protein CASSDTGYNEQFF.